This T cell receptor (beta chain) was documented in a study of blood T cell repertoires in COVID-19. Study details: T cells, B-cell-depleted T cells, or PBMCs supplied cDNA or gDNA.

This clone showed up just once. A COVID-19 case was met by exposed participants within 2 weeks before study entry. Using immunoSEQ multiplex PCR, the repertoire was profiled, and TCRdb retains in-frame clones only, with some absent. The sample lists approximately 220,000 clones, approximately 86% occurring once. V shed 0 bases, J shed 1 base, and the junction held 3 bases outside the gene matches. This CDR3 contains 16 residues. Germline V CDR1 and CDR2: MNHNS, SASEGT. This TCR came from a woman younger than 45 who had been exposed to COVID-19. The sequenced sample was PBMCs or T cells enriched from blood (not recorded which). V is TRBV6-1 and J is TRBJ2-3, with TRBD1 identical over 8 bases. The DNA for the CDR3 is TGTGCCAGCAGTGAAGCGCCGGGACAGGGCACAGATACGCAGTATTTT. Translation gives CASSEAPGQGTDTQYF.